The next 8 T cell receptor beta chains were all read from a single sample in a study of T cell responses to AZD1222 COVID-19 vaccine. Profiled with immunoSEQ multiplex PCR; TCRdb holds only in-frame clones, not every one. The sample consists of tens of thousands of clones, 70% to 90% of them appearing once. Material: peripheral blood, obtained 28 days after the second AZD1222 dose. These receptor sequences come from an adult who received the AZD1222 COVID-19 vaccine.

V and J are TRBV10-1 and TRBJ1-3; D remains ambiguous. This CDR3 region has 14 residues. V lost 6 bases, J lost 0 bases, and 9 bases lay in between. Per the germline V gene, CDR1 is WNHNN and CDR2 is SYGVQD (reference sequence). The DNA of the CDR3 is TGCGCCAGCAGCGAAGGAGTCTCTGGAAACACCATATATTTT. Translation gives CASSEGVSGNTIYF.

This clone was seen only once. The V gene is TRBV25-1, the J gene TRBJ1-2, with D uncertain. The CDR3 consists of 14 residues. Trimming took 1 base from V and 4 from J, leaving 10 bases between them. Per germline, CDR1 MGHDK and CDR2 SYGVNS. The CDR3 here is CASSESWGSYGYTF. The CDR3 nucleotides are TGTGCCAGCAGTGAATCGTGGGGTTCCTATGGCTACACCTTC.

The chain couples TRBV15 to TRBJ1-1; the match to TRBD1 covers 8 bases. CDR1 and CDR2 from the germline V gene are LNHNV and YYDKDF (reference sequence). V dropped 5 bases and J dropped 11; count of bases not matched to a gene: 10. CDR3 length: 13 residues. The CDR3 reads CATSGGQGESAFF. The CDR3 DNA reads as TGTGCCACCAGCGGAGGACAGGGCGAATCGGCTTTCTTT.

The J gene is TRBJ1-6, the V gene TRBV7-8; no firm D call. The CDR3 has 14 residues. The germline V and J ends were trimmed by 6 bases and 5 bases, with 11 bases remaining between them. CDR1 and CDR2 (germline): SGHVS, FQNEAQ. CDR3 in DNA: TGTGCCAGCAGGCGGGCAGCAAATAATTCACCCCTCCACTTT. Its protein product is CASRRAANNSPLHF. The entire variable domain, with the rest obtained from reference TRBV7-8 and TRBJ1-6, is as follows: GAGVSQSPRYKVAKRGQDVALRCDPISGHVSLFWYQQALGQGPEFLTYFQNEAQLDKSGLPSDRFFAERPEGSVSTLKIQRTQQEDSAVYLCASRRAANNSPLHFGNGTRLTVT.

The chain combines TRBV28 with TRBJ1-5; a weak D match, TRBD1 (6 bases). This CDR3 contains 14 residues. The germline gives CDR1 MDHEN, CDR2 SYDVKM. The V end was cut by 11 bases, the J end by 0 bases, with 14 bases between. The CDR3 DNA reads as TGTGCCTGTAGGGGGGCCGATAGCAATCAGCCCCAGCATTTT. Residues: CACRGADSNQPQHF.

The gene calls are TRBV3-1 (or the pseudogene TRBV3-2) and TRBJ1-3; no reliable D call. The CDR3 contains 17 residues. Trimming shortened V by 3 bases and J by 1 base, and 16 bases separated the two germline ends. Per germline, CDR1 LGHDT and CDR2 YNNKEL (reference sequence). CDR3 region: CASSQGTLPGSGNTIYF. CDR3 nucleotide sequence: TGTGCCAGCAGCCAGGGCACCCTCCCTGGATCTGGAAACACCATATATTTT.

The CDR3 spells CASSSSRARTGELFF. In DNA form, the CDR3 reads TGTGCCAGTAGCTCATCCAGGGCACGCACCGGGGAGCTGTTTTTT. The V and J genes are TRBV28 and TRBJ2-2, with a possible D match to TRBD1 (5 bases). V lost 9 bases to trimming and J lost 4 bases, with 18 bases between them. The CDR3 contains 15 residues. Germline-derived CDR1 and CDR2 are MDHEN and SYDVKM.

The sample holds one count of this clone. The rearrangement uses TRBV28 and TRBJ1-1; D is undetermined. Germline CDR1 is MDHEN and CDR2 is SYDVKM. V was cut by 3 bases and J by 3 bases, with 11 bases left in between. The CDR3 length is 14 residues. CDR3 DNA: TGTGCCAGCAGTTTCGGGGATTTCGACACTGAAGCTTTCTTT. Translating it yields CASSFGDFDTEAFF. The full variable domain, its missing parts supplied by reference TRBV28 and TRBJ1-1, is DVKVTQSSRYLVKRTGEKVFLECVQDMDHENMFWYRQDPGLGLRLIYFSYDVKMKEKGDIPEGYSVSREKKERFSLILESASTNQTSMYLCASSFGDFDTEAFFGQGTRLTVV.